This TCR beta chain was documented in a study of CD4 T cells in relation to SARS-CoV-2 and coronaviruses. The wider study: ViraFEST: roughly 10-day antigen culture of PBMCs, then TCR beta CDR3 sequencing. Of the patients, roughly eight were male, a few female, two Hispanic.

Produced via immunoSEQ multiplex PCR; TCRdb's table is partial and in-frame only. The sample has about 36,000 clones; 77% are singletons. This clone was observed once. Its antigen is unidentified. From germline, CDR1 is PRHDT and CDR2 FYEKMQ (reference sequence). Trimming stripped 5 bases from V and 6 bases from J, with 17 bases between. The CDR3 is 15 residues long. The origin of this receptor is an adult with COVID-19. The chain is built from TRBV13 and TRBJ2-1; D remains unclear. Sequencing was carried out using memory CD4+ T cells from PBMCs, cultured in vitro. Here the CDR3 reads CASSTLLKTFNEQFF. CDR3 bases: TGTGCCAGCAGCACCTTGCTAAAAACCTTCAATGAGCAGTTCTTC.